A selection of T cell receptor beta chains follows, all from one sample in a study of control samples from healthy donors and cancer patients. Using immunoSEQ multiplex PCR, the repertoire was profiled, and TCRdb retains in-frame clones only, with some absent. The top ten clones hold around 2.8% of a sample with 60,000 to 70,000 clones, around 84% of them seen once. The sample comprised PBMCs. These receptors were obtained from a woman aged 45-65 years with lung cancer. Each CDR3 is given with its conserved first and last residue. A D gene is named only where the DNA matches it firmly. Some rows mark clone size as missing; the rest say once, few, many or name a class of expanded clone.

J | V | size | length | D | CDR3 | DNA
TRBJ2-7 | TRBV12-3/TRBV12-4 | - | 12 | - | CASSLAPVEQYF | TGTGCCAGCAGTTTAGCGCCGGTCGAGCAGTACTTC
TRBJ1-2 | TRBV19 | - | 16 | TRBD1 | CASSYAGTGANYGYTF | TGTGCCAGTAGTTACGCCGGGACAGGCGCTAACTATGGCTACACCTTC
TRBJ1-2 | TRBV7-3 | - | 14 | TRBD1 | CASSSTGTGGGYTF | TGTGCCAGCAGCTCTACCGGGACAGGGGGCGGCTACACCTTC
TRBJ2-3 | TRBV18 | - | 12 | - | CASSASTDTQYF | TGTGCCAGCTCAGCTAGCACAGATACGCAGTATTTT
TRBJ1-1 | TRBV11-2 | - | 15 | - | CASSLSDRMGTEAFF | TGTGCCAGCAGCTTGAGCGACAGGATGGGCACTGAAGCTTTCTTT
TRBJ2-6 | TRBV4-3 | - | 17 | - | CASSLIVTASGANVLTF | TGCGCCAGCAGCCTTATTGTGACAGCTTCTGGGGCCAACGTCCTGACTTTC
TRBJ2-1 | TRBV11-3 | - | 11 | TRBD1 | CASSWTGGLIF | TGTGCCAGCAGCTGGACAGGGGGCCTAATCTTC
TRBJ2-7 | TRBV7-9 | - | 13 | - | CASSLSGTYEQYF | TGTGCCAGCAGCTTATCCGGCACCTACGAGCAGTACTTC
TRBJ2-2 | TRBV10-1 | - | 15 | TRBD2 | CASKGLAGDTGELFF | TGCGCCAGCAAGGGACTAGCGGGGGACACCGGGGAGCTGTTTTTT
TRBJ2-5 | TRBV28 | - | 13 | - | CASSSGGLGTQYF | TGTGCCAGCAGTTCCGGGGGCCTCGGGACCCAGTACTTC
TRBJ2-7 | TRBV11-2 | - | 13 | - | CASSLAVKSEQYF | TGTGCCAGCAGCTTAGCGGTTAAGAGTGAGCAGTACTTC
TRBJ1-6 | TRBV4-1 | - | 14 | - | CASSQEWADSPLHF | TGCGCCAGCAGCCAAGAATGGGCAGATTCACCCCTCCACTTT
TRBJ2-2 | TRBV19 | - | 15 | TRBD1 | CASSKTGFFTGELFF | TGTGCCAGTAGTAAGACAGGGTTCTTTACCGGGGAGCTGTTTTTT
TRBJ2-1 | TRBV3-1/TRBV3-2 | - | 14 | TRBD1 | CASSQGQGYNEQFF | TGTGCCAGCAGCCAAGGACAGGGGTACAATGAGCAGTTCTTC
TRBJ2-5 | TRBV14 | - | 14 | - | CASSLLGAEETQYF | TGTGCCAGCAGCCTCCTCGGGGCCGAAGAGACCCAGTACTTC
TRBJ2-2 | TRBV4-3 | - | 14 | - | CASSQLGNTGELFF | TGCGCCAGCAGCCAACTGGGGAACACCGGGGAGCTGTTTTTT
TRBJ2-6 | TRBV28 | - | 15 | - | CASSLTGSGANVLTF | TGTGCCAGCAGTTTAACCGGATCTGGGGCCAACGTCCTGACTTTC
TRBJ2-1 | TRBV27 | - | 14 | TRBD1 | CASSSPQGYNEQFF | TGTGCCAGCAGTTCCCCACAGGGGTACAATGAGCAGTTCTTC
TRBJ1-1 | TRBV5-1 | - | 13 | - | CASSPNTGSEAFF | TGCGCCAGCAGCCCAAATACAGGGTCTGAAGCTTTCTTT
TRBJ2-5 | TRBV2 | - | 14 | TRBD2 | CASRGLDPRETQYF | TGTGCCAGCAGGGGACTAGATCCGCGTGAGACCCAGTACTTC
TRBJ1-1 | TRBV6-2/TRBV6-3 | - | 17 | TRBD1 | CASSYFLDRGLRTEAFF | TGTGCCAGCAGTTACTTTTTGGACAGGGGGCTTCGCACTGAAGCTTTCTTT
TRBJ2-1 | TRBV5-1 | - | 19 | TRBD2 | CASSREGLAGGFSYNEQFF | TGCGCCAGCAGCCGGGAGGGACTAGCGGGGGGATTCTCCTACAATGAGCAGTTCTTC
TRBJ2-1 | TRBV7-3 | - | 13 | TRBD1 | CASSRTGSNEQFF | TGTGCCAGCAGCCGGACAGGGAGCAATGAGCAGTTCTTC
TRBJ1-2 | TRBV12-3/TRBV12-4 | - | 13 | - | CASRSQGVSGYTF | TGTGCCAGCAGGTCTCAAGGGGTTTCTGGCTACACCTTC
TRBJ1-3 | TRBV11-2 | - | 16 | - | CASSLVRGPLSHTIYF | TGTGCCAGCAGCTTAGTACGGGGTCCCTTATCGCACACCATATATTTT
TRBJ1-1 | TRBV5-1 | - | 12 | - | CASSSTEVEAFF | TGCGCCAGCAGCTCGACGGAGGTTGAAGCTTTCTTT
TRBJ2-3 | TRBV19 | - | 15 | TRBD2 | CASSIRTSGVNTQYF | TGTGCCAGTAGTATCCGGACTAGCGGGGTAAATACGCAGTATTTT
TRBJ2-7 | TRBV5-1 | - | 16 | TRBD1 | CASSLLPDRATYEQYF | TGCGCCAGCAGCTTGTTGCCCGACAGGGCAACCTACGAGCAGTACTTC
TRBJ1-1 | TRBV6-6 | - | 13 | - | CASSYSSAREAFF | TGTGCCAGCAGTTACTCGTCAGCCAGGGAAGCTTTCTTT
TRBJ1-1 | TRBV2 | - | 15 | - | CASSEATGPNTEAFF | TGTGCCAGCAGTGAAGCGACGGGACCAAACACTGAAGCTTTCTTT
TRBJ2-5 | TRBV6-5 | medium-sized | 15 | - | CASSYTGTPKETQYF | TGTGCCAGCAGTTATACCGGGACTCCTAAAGAGACCCAGTACTTC
TRBJ1-5 | TRBV6-5 | - | 13 | - | CASRPTGNQPQHF | TGTGCCAGCCGCCCGACAGGTAATCAGCCCCAGCATTTT
TRBJ1-1 | TRBV25-1 | - | 13 | - | CASSERDGTEAFF | TGTGCCAGCAGTGAAAGGGATGGAACCGAAGCTTTCTTT
TRBJ1-1 | TRBV11-3 | - | 14 | TRBD1 | CASSFGTGGTEAFF | TGTGCCAGCAGCTTCGGGACAGGGGGCACTGAAGCTTTCTTT
TRBJ2-7 | TRBV6-5 | - | 13 | - | CASSQGHLYEQYF | TGTGCCAGCAGCCAGGGACACCTCTACGAGCAGTACTTC
TRBJ2-2 | TRBV6-5 | - | 14 | - | CASKMAGDTGELFF | TGTGCCAGCAAAATGGCAGGGGACACCGGGGAGCTGTTTTTT
TRBJ2-1 | TRBV7-9 | - | 11 | TRBD1 | CASTQGNEQFF | TGTGCCAGCACACAGGGGAATGAGCAGTTCTTC
TRBJ1-2 | TRBV5-8 | - | 14 | - | CASSLDATNYGYTF | TGTGCCAGCAGCTTGGATGCGACAAACTATGGCTACACCTTC
TRBJ1-1 | TRBV7-9 | few | 14 | TRBD1 | CASRLGQERGEAFF | TGTGCCAGCAGATTGGGACAGGAACGAGGTGAAGCTTTCTTT
TRBJ1-6 | TRBV7-3 | - | 14 | - | CASSQGRENSPLHF | TGTGCCAGCAGCCAGGGAAGGGAAAATTCACCCCTCCACTTT
TRBJ1-1 | TRBV29-1 | once | 11 | - | CSVVTDIEAFF | TGCAGCGTTGTAACTGACATTGAAGCTTTCTTT
TRBJ1-4 | TRBV7-8 | - | 19 | - | CASSLARLGGRTSNEKLFF | TGTGCCAGCAGCTTAGCGAGGTTAGGGGGGCGCACTTCTAATGAAAAACTGTTTTTT
TRBJ1-1 | TRBV12-3/TRBV12-4 | - | 13 | - | CASSLLIDTEAFF | TGTGCCAGCAGTTTACTGATAGACACTGAAGCTTTCTTT
TRBJ1-2 | TRBV10-3 | - | 13 | - | CAIRSGQLYGYTF | TGTGCCATCAGATCCGGACAGCTCTATGGCTACACCTTC
TRBJ2-1 | TRBV7-9 | - | 16 | TRBD2 | CASSLRSSGSYNEQFF | TGTGCCAGCAGCTTAAGGTCTAGCGGCTCCTACAATGAGCAGTTCTTC
TRBJ1-6 | TRBV7-9 | many | 15 | - | CASSLGVSYNSPLHF | TGTGCCAGCAGCCTCGGGGTATCCTATAATTCACCCCTCCACTTT
TRBJ1-4 | TRBV12-3/TRBV12-4 | - | 13 | TRBD1 | CASSLYRGEKLFF | TGTGCCAGCAGTTTATACAGGGGGGAAAAACTGTTTTTT
TRBJ1-2 | TRBV6-5 | - | 13 | - | CASTRRSQRGYTF | TGTGCCAGCACACGGAGAAGCCAGAGAGGCTACACCTTC
TRBJ2-2 | TRBV5-1 | - | 15 | - | CASSVVTGNTGELFF | TGCGCCAGCAGCGTCGTGACAGGGAACACCGGGGAGCTGTTTTTT
TRBJ2-2 | TRBV5-4 | - | 12 | TRBD2 | CASAGESGELFF | TGTGCCAGCGCGGGAGAGTCCGGGGAGCTGTTTTTT
TRBJ2-2 | TRBV9 | - | 15 | TRBD1 | CASSAGGGNTGELFF | TGTGCCAGCAGCGCAGGGGGCGGGAACACCGGGGAGCTGTTTTTT
TRBJ1-1 | TRBV6-5 | - | 14 | - | CASSYSGRNTEAFF | TGTGCCAGCAGTTACTCCGGGCGGAACACTGAAGCTTTCTTT
TRBJ2-7 | TRBV2 | - | 12 | - | CASSDISYEQYF | TGTGCCAGCAGTGACATTTCCTACGAGCAGTACTTC
TRBJ1-3 | TRBV19 | - | 14 | - | CASSVQGPGNTIYF | TGTGCCAGTAGTGTCCAGGGGCCTGGAAACACCATATATTTT
TRBJ1-1 | TRBV9 | - | 14 | - | CASSVVEGYTEAFF | TGTGCCAGCAGCGTAGTGGAGGGCTACACTGAAGCTTTCTTT